The 24 T cell receptor beta chains in this list originate from one sample, sequenced in a study of cytomegalovirus exposure and HLA in healthy donors. Use of 60 Vbeta and 13 Jbeta primers characterized the PCR. Here immunoSEQ multiplex PCR was the method, and the copy in TCRdb shows in-frame clones only, minus some. The sample comprises approximately 170,000 clones, 77% of which are singletons, and roughly 7.5% rests with the top ten. The specimen sequenced was PBMCs. These TCRs come from a male donor in good health and CMV-seropositive.

The gene calls are TRBV7-6 and TRBJ2-2; tentatively, D is TRBD1 (6 bases). CDR3 length equals 16 residues. V dropped 5 bases and J dropped 0 bases, with 13 bases sitting between them. Germline V gives CDR1 SGHVS, CDR2 FNYEAQ. CDR3 DNA sequence: TGTGCCAGCAGCCGGTCCGGGACACCGAACACCGGGGAGCTGTTTTTT. Residues: CASSRSGTPNTGELFF. The full variable domain, rest sourced from reference TRBV7-6 and TRBJ2-2, is GAGVSQSPRYKVTKRGQDVALRCDPISGHVSLYWYRQALGQGPEFLTYFNYEAQQDKSGLPNDRFSAERPEGSISTLTIQRTEQRDSAMYRCASSRSGTPNTGELFFGEGSRLTVL.

The J gene is TRBJ1-5, the V gene TRBV2; 8 nucleotides match TRBD1. With 6 bases clipped from V and 3 bases from J, the junction kept 10 bases outside the gene matches. The CDR3 sequence is 16 residues long. Germline CDR1 reads SNHLY; CDR2 reads FYNNEI. CDR3 amino acids: CASSRTGYDLNQPQHF. The CDR3 DNA sequence: TGTGCCAGCAGCCGGACAGGGTACGACCTCAATCAGCCCCAGCATTTT.

This sequence joins TRBV5-1 and TRBJ2-7, with TRBD1 identical over 10 bases. The junction had 5 bases not matched to a gene; V was cut back by 0 bases and J by 5 bases. The CDR3 runs to 15 residues. Germline assignment: CDR1 SGHRS and CDR2 YFSETQ. The CDR3: CASSLARDRGNEQYF. Written as DNA, the CDR3 is TGCGCCAGCAGCTTGGCCCGGGACAGGGGCAACGAGCAGTACTTC.

The rearrangement links TRBV7-3 to TRBJ2-2, with 12 bases lining up with TRBD2. The CDR3 totals 16 residues. The trim removed 5 bases at V and 6 bases at J, leaving 7 bases unmatched. In germline, CDR1 is SGHTA, CDR2 FQGTGA. DNA of the CDR3: TGTGCCAGCAGCACGCAGCCTAGCGGGGGGGCCGGGGAGCTGTTTTTT. This sequence encodes CASSTQPSGGAGELFF.

DNA for the CDR3: TGTGCCAGCAGTTCGCCTGACAGGGGGCAAGGATGGCAGTACTTC. Translated: CASSSPDRGQGWQYF. V usage is TRBV27 and J usage is TRBJ2-7; 10 bases fit TRBD1. The CDR3 spans 15 residues. Trimming removed 4 bases from V and 9 bases from J; junction bases left unmatched: 12. CDR1 and CDR2 from the germline V gene are MNHEY and SMNVEV (reference sequence).

The chain employs TRBV12-5 and TRBJ2-3; D may be TRBD1 (5 bases). V was trimmed by 2 bases and J by 6 bases, leaving 15 bases between them. In germline, CDR1 is LGHNT, CDR2 FRNRAP. The CDR3 is made up of 15 amino acids. CDR3 DNA: TGTGCTAGTGGTTTGCAGACAGCCCTCGTGGATACGCAGTATTTT. Protein sequence: CASGLQTALVDTQYF.

A word on this clone: Different DNA sequences within this sample yield the same CDR3. The rearrangement joins TRBV6-5 to TRBJ1-1, with D maybe TRBD1 (6 bases). The CDR3 extends over 14 amino acids. With 2 bases removed from V and 0 bases from J, the gap between germline ends came to 7 bases. Germline V lookup: CDR1 MNHEY, CDR2 SVGAGI. As DNA, the CDR3 is TGTGCCAGCAGTTACGGACAGCTGAACACTGAAGCTTTCTTT. Its translation is CASSYGQLNTEAFF.

V is TRBV10-3 and J is TRBJ2-3; 13 nucleotides align to TRBD2. Losses at the gene ends were 6 bases for V and 3 bases for J; bases not matched to a gene: 0. The V gene's germline CDR1 is ENHRY and CDR2 SYGVKD. The CDR3 has 14 amino acids. The chain's CDR3 is CAIRGLAGTDTQYF. In DNA, the CDR3 is TGTGCCATCAGGGGACTAGCGGGGACAGATACGCAGTATTTT.

This clone was observed a single time. This chain uses TRBV5-4 with TRBJ2-5; D is possibly TRBD2 (6 bases). The length of the CDR3 is 14 residues. CDR1 is SGHNT, CDR2 YYREEE, per germline (reference sequence). V dropped 0 bases and J dropped 5 bases, with 11 bases sitting between them. The CDR3 region has the DNA TGTGCCAGCAGCTTGGCCGGGACTTGGGAGACCCAGTACTTC. It translates to CASSLAGTWETQYF.

The chain employs TRBV6-1 and TRBJ2-7; 8 positions match TRBD1. The length of the CDR3 is 15 residues. Germline CDR1 is MNHNS and CDR2 is SASEGT. V lost 3 bases, J lost 2 bases, and 6 bases stayed unmatched. CDR3 residues: CASSELDRATYEQYF. The CDR3 bases are TGTGCCAGCAGTGAGTTGGACAGGGCTACCTACGAGCAGTACTTC.

The V and J genes are TRBV19 and TRBJ2-3; no reliable D call. Germline CDR1 and CDR2: LNHDA and SQIVND (reference sequence). Trimming took off 3 bases at V and 0 bases at J, with 7 bases between the two ends. The CDR3 covers 14 residues. The CDR3 sequence: CASSISFSTDTQYF. The CDR3 bases are TGTGCCAGTAGTATTTCATTTAGCACAGATACGCAGTATTTT.

This clone was recorded a few times. The chain uses TRBV6-1 and TRBJ1-4; TRBD1 is a possible D gene (6 bases). V gave up 8 bases and J gave up 7 bases, with 8 bases separating them. The CDR3 sequence is 11 residues long. Germline V gives CDR1 MNHNS, CDR2 SASEGT. The CDR3 nucleotides read TGTGCCAGCCGAGGGGGTGAAAAACTGTTTTTT. Protein product: CASRGGEKLFF.

The chain links TRBV5-1 to TRBJ1-1; 10 bases fit TRBD1. Trimming cost V 4 bases and J 0 bases; bases outside gene matches: 3. CDR3 length: 15 residues. Germline CDR1 SGHRS, CDR2 YFSETQ. CDR3 residues: CASSRDRGMNTEAFF. CDR3 DNA: TGCGCCAGCAGCCGGGACAGGGGAATGAACACTGAAGCTTTCTTT.

The chain combines TRBV2 with TRBJ2-3, with TRBD2 identical over 10 bases. This CDR3 comprises 15 residues. Germline CDR1 and CDR2: SNHLY and FYNNEI. V was clipped by 2 bases and J by 6 bases; unmatched bases: 5. CDR3 coding DNA: TGTGCCAGCAGTGAACCCCTAGCGGGGGCCGATACGCAGTATTTT. It encodes CASSEPLAGADTQYF.

The chain recombines TRBV14 with TRBJ2-3; 8 bases map to TRBD2. CDR1 and CDR2 from the germline V gene are SGHDN and FVKESK. The CDR3 totals 14 residues. V trimming: 2 bases; J trimming: 9 bases; junction bases outside the gene matches: 7. The CDR3 DNA follows: TGTGCCAGCAGCCAACAACGGCGGGGGGACACGCAGTATTTT. This translates into CASSQQRRGDTQYF.

The V gene is TRBV12-5, the J gene TRBJ1-6; 7 bases agree with TRBD1. Germline values: CDR1 LGHNT, CDR2 FRNRAP. The V segment lost 4 bases and the J segment 4 bases; nucleotides outside the gene matches: 10. This CDR3 has 17 residues. The CDR3 sequence is CASGSRGAGGYNSPLHF. CDR3 nucleotide sequence: TGTGCTAGTGGTTCGCGGGGTGCAGGGGGGTATAATTCACCCCTCCACTTT.

This clone was observed a handful of times. The chain joins TRBV18 to TRBJ2-2; 9 nucleotides match TRBD1. V was clipped by 3 bases and J by 8 bases; unmatched bases: 7. This CDR3 comprises 15 residues. Germline V lookup: CDR1 KGHSH, CDR2 LQKENI. The CDR3 region is CASSPPGQGAGELFF. The CDR3 DNA sequence: TGTGCCAGCTCACCCCCGGGACAGGGTGCTGGGGAGCTGTTTTTT.

The rearrangement links TRBV5-4 to TRBJ2-7, with D perhaps TRBD1 (7 bases). There are 13 residues in the CDR3. The V gene lost 3 bases and the J gene lost 3 bases, with 10 bases spanning the gap. Per germline, CDR1 SGHNT and CDR2 YYREEE (reference sequence). The CDR3 DNA follows: TGTGCCAGCAGCTCAGGGGGGAGCTACGAGCAGTACTTC. Translated, it gives CASSSGGSYEQYF.

V usage is TRBV18 and J usage is TRBJ2-1; 15 nucleotides match TRBD2. CDR1 and CDR2 from the germline V gene are KGHSH and LQKENI. The CDR3 is 16 residues long. The junction had 7 bases not matched to a gene; V was cut back by 3 bases and J by 10 bases. CDR3 loop: CASSPRTSGGAEEQFF. DNA for the CDR3: TGTGCCAGCTCACCCCGGACTAGCGGGGGGGCGGAAGAGCAGTTCTTC.

This sequence joins TRBV19 and TRBJ1-2, with 10 nucleotides matching TRBD1. J was trimmed by 1 base and V by 7 bases; bases with no gene match: 18. Germline loops: CDR1 LNHDA, CDR2 SQIVND (reference sequence). CDR3 length: 19 amino acids. The CDR3 loop is CASTPPRGQGYVGNYGYTF. The CDR3 DNA follows: TGTGCCAGTACTCCTCCGAGGGGACAGGGGTATGTGGGTAACTATGGCTACACCTTC.

The chain recombines TRBV27 with TRBJ1-4; tentative D call: TRBD1 (6 bases). Per the germline V gene, CDR1 is MNHEY and CDR2 is SMNVEV (reference sequence). The CDR3 has 16 residues. V lost 5 bases to trimming and J lost 8 bases, with 21 bases between them. The CDR3 is CASSTSPGHIGEKLFF. Written as DNA, the CDR3 is TGTGCCAGCAGTACCTCTCCGGGACACATAGGGGAAAAACTGTTTTTT.

The CDR3 DNA follows: TGCGCCAGCAGCCCACGCTGGTGGCCGTGGATTCAGTACTTC. This translates into CASSPRWWPWIQYF. The V gene is TRBV5-1, the J gene TRBJ2-4, with unresolved D. The CDR3 extends over 14 amino acids. With 4 bases removed from V and 10 bases from J, the gap between germline ends came to 18 bases. Germline CDR1 and CDR2: SGHRS and YFSETQ.

Regarding this clone: At one of its ends the junction is not consistent with the germline gene, which may arise from a read error. This sequence joins TRBV5-1 and TRBJ2-3; no definite D call. From germline, CDR1 is SGHRS and CDR2 YFSETQ. The CDR3 spans 15 residues. DNA of the CDR3: TGTGCCAGCAGCTGGGCGCTGGGCTCGACAGATACGCAGTATTTT. Translated: CASSWALGSTDTQYF.

The genes are TRBV29-1 and TRBJ2-3, with TRBD2 matching 13 bases. V gave up 6 bases and J gave up 1 base; unmatched junction bases: 7. The CDR3 extends over 16 amino acids. Germline CDR1 and CDR2: SQVTM and ANQGSEA. For the CDR3, the DNA is TGCAGCGTGAAACTAGCGGGGGGGCCTGGCACAGATACGCAGTATTTT. Protein sequence: CSVKLAGGPGTDTQYF.